The 15 T cell receptor beta chains given below trace back to one sample, sequenced in a study of T-cell reconstitution after alpha-beta-depleted transplantation in children (dated by TCRdb to the mid-2010s). The meaning of the sample's treatment or condition label: allogeneic hematopoietic cell transplantation with graft depleted of TCRalphabeta T cells and CD19 B cells. Libraries were built with PCR. Instrument used: Illumina HiSeq 2500. To normalize quantification of the TCRbeta repertoire, the TCR libraries were built with molecular barcoding that relied on unique molecular identifiers. Through fastp at Q25 and MiXCR, TCRdb rebuilt clones from the public reads, retaining in-frame beta chains. Each CDR3 protein gets just one entry, which takes the most common genes and DNA from the rows behind it. A total of over 45,000 distinct CDR3 sequences appear in this sample, 44% of them only once. The biggest ten clones account for roughly 98% of the sample.

This specimen consisted of PBMCs, mostly from graft donor cells, obtained 360 days after TCRalphabeta/CD19-depleted stem cell transplant. These receptors were taken from a male patient aged 10 to 17 who had a stem cell transplant for acute lymphoblastic leukemia, so the T cells may come from the graft donor.

This rearrangement joins TRBV7-9 to TRBJ1-1; tentative D call: TRBD1 (5 bases). The length of the CDR3 is 15 residues. Germline-derived CDR1 and CDR2 are SEHNR and FQNEAQ (reference sequence). V was pared by 1 base and J by 6 bases, with 15 bases between. The CDR3 sequence: CASSLGWGREAEAFF. The CDR3 nucleotides read TGTGCCAGCAGCTTAGGGTGGGGCAGGGAAGCTGAAGCTTTCTTT.

There are a few counts of this clonotype. The chain couples TRBV7-8 to TRBJ2-7; D gene ambiguous. Trimming removed 0 bases at V and 3 bases at J, with 6 bases between. CDR1 and CDR2 (germline): SGHVS, FQNEAQ. The CDR3 is 13 residues long. The CDR3 coding sequence is TGTGCCAGCAGCTTAGCGTTAGGCTACGAGCAGTACTTC. This gives the protein CASSLALGYEQYF.

This clonotype was observed a handful of times. This CDR3 is CASSWTGEDTEAFF. The CDR3, as DNA: TGTGCCAGCAGTTGGACGGGGGAAGACACTGAAGCTTTCTTT. This chain connects TRBV12-3 or TRBV12-4 to TRBJ1-1, with D perhaps TRBD1 (5 bases). CDR3 length: 14 amino acids. V was cut by 4 bases and J by 3 bases, with 12 bases left in between.

There are a few counts of this clonotype. CDR3 region: CASSLPGAGNEQFF. The CDR3 DNA is TGTGCCAGCAGTTTACCGGGAGCTGGGAATGAGCAGTTCTTC. The rearrangement joins TRBV28 to TRBJ2-1; weak D call: TRBD2 (6 bases). Germline V gene lookup returns CDR1 MDHEN and CDR2 SYDVKM. The length of the CDR3 is 14 residues. V gave up 2 bases and J gave up 7 bases, with 12 bases separating them.

This clonotype was detected a few times. The V call is TRBV11-1, the J call TRBJ2-1, with 9 nucleotides matching TRBD2. Germline CDR1 reads SGHAT; CDR2 reads FQDESV (reference sequence). J gave up 3 bases and V 2 bases, and 8 bases lay outside the gene matches. This CDR3 spans 17 amino acids. In DNA, the CDR3 is TGTGCCAGCAGCTTATCTCGCGCGGGAGGGATCTACAATGAGCAGTTCTTC. Protein product: CASSLSRAGGIYNEQFF.

In its sample, this clonotype was seen a few times. The gene calls are TRBV7-2 and TRBJ1-6; D not certain. Trimming pared 1 base from V and 6 bases from J, leaving 7 bases between. CDR1 and CDR2 from the germline V gene are SGHTA and FQGNSA. The CDR3 covers 14 residues. CDR3 DNA sequence: TGTGCCAGCAGCTTAGAGGGCCCTAATTCACCCCTCCACTTT. This encodes CASSLEGPNSPLHF.

This sequence joins TRBV7-8 and TRBJ2-5, with TRBD2 identical over 8 bases. From germline, CDR1 is SGHVS and CDR2 FQNEAQ. V was pared by 1 base and J by 13 bases, with 8 bases of the junction left unmatched. This CDR3 spans 13 amino acids. The CDR3 bases are TGTGCCAGCAGCTTAGGTAGCGGGAATCCCCCGTACTTC. Its protein product is CASSLGSGNPPYF.

This sequence joins TRBV29-1 and TRBJ2-3; D might be TRBD1 or TRBD2, each matching 5 bases. The CDR3 is 15 amino acids. V was trimmed by 7 bases and J by 0 bases, leaving 17 bases between them. Germline V gene lookup returns CDR1 SQVTM and CDR2 ANQGSEA. CDR3 region: CSAAPTGLSTDTQYF. The CDR3 nucleotides read TGCAGCGCAGCCCCGACGGGGCTCAGCACAGATACGCAGTATTTT.

In this sample, this clonotype turned up a few times. This chain joins TRBV7-9 and TRBJ2-5, with D tentatively TRBD2 (6 bases). The CDR3 totals 15 residues. In germline, CDR1 is SEHNR, CDR2 FQNEAQ (reference sequence). V lost 4 bases and J 3 bases, leaving 15 bases between the germline ends. CDR3 region: CASSSRGTDEETQYF. The CDR3 DNA follows: TGTGCCAGCAGCTCCCGCGGGACTGACGAAGAGACCCAGTACTTC.

V is TRBV5-1 and J is TRBJ2-7; D uncertain. Trimming cost V 0 bases and J 6 bases, with 4 bases left between them. The CDR3 extends over 11 amino acids. The germline V gene has CDR1 SGHRS and CDR2 YFSETQ. CDR3 sequence (DNA): TGCGCCAGCAGCTTGGGACGCGAGCAGTACTTC. This codes for CASSLGREQYF.

The J gene is TRBJ2-5, the V gene TRBV7-2, with D hard to call. The ends were cut back, 4 bases at V and 1 base at J, with 10 bases in the middle. There are 14 residues in the CDR3. Germline loops: CDR1 SGHTA, CDR2 FQGNSA. Here the CDR3 reads CASSSTEFQETQYF. The DNA of the CDR3 is TGTGCCAGCAGCTCAACAGAGTTCCAAGAGACCCAGTACTTC.

This clonotype occurred a few times. The V call is TRBV14, the J call TRBJ1-1; D perhaps matches TRBD1 (5 bases). The CDR3 length is 13 residues. The V gene lost 3 bases and the J gene lost 7 bases, with 12 bases spanning the gap. Germline assignment: CDR1 SGHDN and CDR2 FVKESK. The CDR3 is CASSQAGTREAFF. The CDR3 nucleotides are TGTGCCAGCAGCCAGGCCGGGACGCGTGAAGCTTTCTTT.

This clonotype was recorded at least ten times. The rearrangement links TRBV12-3 or TRBV12-4 to TRBJ2-2, with D perhaps being TRBD1 or TRBD2 (5 bases each). CDR3 length: 14 residues. V lost 6 bases to trimming and J lost 9 bases, with 17 bases between them. CDR3 sequence (DNA): TGTGCCAGCAGCCATTTGGGGGAAGGGCGGGAGCTGTTTTTT. Translating gives CASSHLGEGRELFF.

In DNA form, the CDR3 reads TGCAGCGTTGAAGCAGATCCTCCTCTGGGAGACACTGAAGCTTTCTTT. Encoded protein: CSVEADPPLGDTEAFF. The chain carries TRBV29-1 and TRBJ1-1; the D is unclear. Trimming removed 1 base from V and 3 bases from J, with 18 bases in between. From germline, CDR1 is SQVTM and CDR2 ANQGSEA. The CDR3 contains 16 residues.

This rearrangement joins TRBV4-1 to TRBJ2-1, with D unclear. CDR1 is MGHRA and CDR2 is YSYEKL in the germline V gene. V lost 0 bases and J lost 4, with 13 bases in between. The CDR3 consists of 16 residues. The CDR3: CASSQDLWQKYNEQFF. Written as DNA, the CDR3 is TGCGCCAGCAGCCAAGATTTATGGCAGAAGTACAATGAGCAGTTCTTC.